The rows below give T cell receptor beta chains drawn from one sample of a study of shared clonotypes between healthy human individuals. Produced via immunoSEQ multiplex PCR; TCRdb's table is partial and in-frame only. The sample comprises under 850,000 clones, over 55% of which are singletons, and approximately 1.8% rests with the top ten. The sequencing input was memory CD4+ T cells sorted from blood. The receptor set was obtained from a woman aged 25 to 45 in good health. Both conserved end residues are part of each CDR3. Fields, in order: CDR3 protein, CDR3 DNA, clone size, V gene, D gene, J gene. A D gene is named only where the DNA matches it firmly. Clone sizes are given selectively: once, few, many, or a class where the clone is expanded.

CDR3: CASSRRHSSVYNEQFF; DNA: TGTGCCAGCAGCCGCCGCCACAGCTCCGTCTACAATGAGCAGTTCTTC; size: .; V: TRBV5-4; D: .; J: TRBJ2-1
CDR3: CASSGPGQGLNTEAFF; DNA: TGTGCCAGCAGCGGACCGGGACAGGGACTGAACACTGAAGCTTTCTTT; size: .; V: TRBV5-6; D: TRBD1; J: TRBJ1-1
CDR3: CATRNAGPTDTQYF; DNA: TGTGCCACCAGAAACGCGGGGCCCACAGATACGCAGTATTTT; size: .; V: TRBV15; D: .; J: TRBJ2-3
CDR3: CSVETEPYEQYF; DNA: TGCAGCGTCGAAACAGAGCCCTACGAGCAGTACTTC; size: .; V: TRBV29-1; D: .; J: TRBJ2-7
CDR3: CASSLVTGARGYTF; DNA: TGTGCCAGCAGTCTCGTGACAGGGGCGAGGGGCTACACCTTC; size: .; V: TRBV28; D: TRBD1; J: TRBJ1-2
CDR3: CASSKRSSGNTEAFF; DNA: TGTGCCAGTAGTAAAAGGTCATCGGGGAACACTGAAGCTTTCTTT; size: .; V: TRBV19; D: .; J: TRBJ1-1
CDR3: CASSLLGGYEQYF; DNA: TGTGCCAGCAGCTTACTAGGGGGCTACGAGCAGTACTTC; size: .; V: TRBV7-6; D: .; J: TRBJ2-7
CDR3: CASSYLAEKRETQYF; DNA: TGTGCCAGCAGTTATCTAGCGGAGAAGAGGGAGACCCAGTACTTC; size: once; V: TRBV6-6; D: TRBD2; J: TRBJ2-5
CDR3: CASSEGTGRSYEQYF; DNA: TGTGCCAGCAGTGAAGGAACGGGTAGATCCTACGAGCAGTACTTC; size: .; V: TRBV2; D: .; J: TRBJ2-7
CDR3: CASSLGFGVKYEQYF; DNA: TGCGCCAGCAGCTTGGGGTTTGGGGTGAAGTACGAGCAGTACTTC; size: .; V: TRBV5-1; D: .; J: TRBJ2-7
CDR3: CASSLVRVGTGELFF; DNA: TGCGCCAGCAGCTTGGTCCGGGTGGGGACCGGGGAGCTGTTTTTT; size: .; V: TRBV5-1; D: .; J: TRBJ2-2
CDR3: CASSLGTGGGEQFF; DNA: TGTGCCAGTAGTCTCGGGACAGGTGGCGGGGAGCAGTTCTTC; size: .; V: TRBV19; D: TRBD1; J: TRBJ2-1
CDR3: CASSADIFTEAFF; DNA: TGTGCCAGCAGCGCCGACATATTCACTGAAGCTTTCTTT; size: .; V: TRBV2; D: .; J: TRBJ1-1
CDR3: CASSSRPGNTEQYF; DNA: TGTGCCAGCAGTTCGAGGCCGGGAAACACCGAGCAGTACTTC; size: .; V: TRBV27; D: .; J: TRBJ2-7
CDR3: CASSPRDWTDTQYF; DNA: TGTGCCAGCAGCCCCCGGGACTGGACAGATACGCAGTATTTT; size: .; V: TRBV14; D: .; J: TRBJ2-3
CDR3: CASSLGSGLAGSHEQYF; DNA: TGTGCCAGCAGCTTAGGTTCGGGGCTAGCGGGATCCCACGAGCAGTACTTC; size: .; V: TRBV5-4; D: TRBD2; J: TRBJ2-7
CDR3: CASSISGTNTGELFF; DNA: TGTGCCAGTAGTATATCCGGAACGAACACCGGGGAGCTGTTTTTT; size: many; V: TRBV19; D: .; J: TRBJ2-2
CDR3: CASRSATGRGEQYF; DNA: TGTGCCAGCAGGTCAGCCACAGGGCGTGGGGAGCAGTACTTC; size: .; V: TRBV6-5; D: .; J: TRBJ2-7
CDR3: CASSFKLESREQFF; DNA: TGTGCCAGCAGCTTTAAACTCGAGAGTCGAGAGCAGTTCTTC; size: few; V: TRBV11-3; D: .; J: TRBJ2-1
CDR3: CASSVQVPYEQYF; DNA: TGTGCCAGCAGTGTACAGGTACCCTACGAGCAGTACTTC; size: .; V: TRBV28; D: .; J: TRBJ2-7
CDR3: CASRDTHSRREPSYEQYF; DNA: TGCGCCAGCAGAGATACCCACTCGAGACGGGAGCCCTCCTACGAGCAGTACTTC; size: once; V: TRBV5-1; D: .; J: TRBJ2-7
CDR3: CAWSGRGVSGNTIYF; DNA: TGTGCCTGGAGTGGCAGAGGAGTCTCTGGAAACACCATATATTTT; size: few; V: TRBV30; D: .; J: TRBJ1-3
CDR3: CASSLMGLAEDTQYF; DNA: TGTGCCAGCAGCTTAATGGGACTAGCGGAAGATACGCAGTATTTT; size: .; V: TRBV7-3; D: TRBD2; J: TRBJ2-3
CDR3: CASSSTANTEAFF; DNA: TGTGCCAGCAGTTCGACAGCGAACACTGAAGCTTTCTTT; size: few; V: TRBV27; D: .; J: TRBJ1-1
CDR3: CASSLAHPRDEQYF; DNA: TGCGCCAGCAGCTTGGCTCACCCTCGGGACGAGCAGTACTTC; size: .; V: TRBV5-1; D: .; J: TRBJ2-7
CDR3: CASSLSPEADTQYF; DNA: TGTGCCAGCAGCTTAAGTCCTGAGGCAGATACGCAGTATTTT; size: .; V: TRBV11-2; D: .; J: TRBJ2-3
CDR3: CASRPETGELFF; DNA: TGTGCCAGCAGACCTGAGACCGGGGAGCTGTTTTTT; size: few; V: TRBV7-3; D: .; J: TRBJ2-2
CDR3: CASIGTAGPEQYF; DNA: TGCGCCAGCATAGGGACAGCCGGGCCGGAGCAGTACTTC; size: few; V: TRBV10-1; D: TRBD1; J: TRBJ2-7
CDR3: CASSLEGRGGETQYF; DNA: TGTGCCAGCAGCTTAGAAGGACGAGGAGGGGAGACCCAGTACTTC; size: .; V: TRBV11-3; D: .; J: TRBJ2-5
CDR3: CASSLGPRTGPYEQYF; DNA: TGTGCCAGCAGCTTAGGGCCGCGGACAGGGCCCTACGAGCAGTACTTC; size: few; V: TRBV7-9; D: TRBD1; J: TRBJ2-7
CDR3: CASRSPGQGAHGYNEQFF; DNA: TGCGCCAGCAGAAGCCCGGGACAGGGAGCCCATGGATACAATGAGCAGTTCTTC; size: .; V: TRBV4-1; D: TRBD1; J: TRBJ2-1
CDR3: CASSQVTGGSETQYF; DNA: TGCGCCAGCAGCCAAGTGACAGGGGGATCGGAGACCCAGTACTTC; size: .; V: TRBV4-1; D: TRBD1; J: TRBJ2-5
CDR3: CASVGGFYNEQFF; DNA: TGTGCCAGCGTCGGGGGATTTTACAATGAGCAGTTCTTC; size: many; V: TRBV6-1; D: .; J: TRBJ2-1
CDR3: CSVVGGGYEQYF; DNA: TGCAGCGTTGTAGGGGGGGGCTACGAGCAGTACTTC; size: .; V: TRBV29-1; D: .; J: TRBJ2-7
CDR3: CASSLAVSTGVDEQYF; DNA: TGTGCCAGCAGCTTAGCGGTGTCGACAGGTGTCGACGAGCAGTACTTC; size: .; V: TRBV7-9; D: .; J: TRBJ2-7
CDR3: CASSFGVLPEAFF; DNA: TGTGCCAGCAGCTTTGGGGTTCTACCTGAAGCTTTCTTT; size: .; V: TRBV7-9; D: .; J: TRBJ1-1
CDR3: CASSLGSLLTLSTDTQYF; DNA: TGCGCCAGCAGCTTGGGGAGTCTACTAACACTTAGCACAGATACGCAGTATTTT; size: once; V: TRBV5-1; D: .; J: TRBJ2-3
CDR3: CASSENSHYGYTF; DNA: TGTGCCAGCAGTGAAAACAGCCACTATGGCTACACCTTC; size: few; V: TRBV6-1; D: .; J: TRBJ1-2
CDR3: CASSTRPMGQGVYGYTF; DNA: TGTGCCAGCAGTACCCGTCCAATGGGACAAGGAGTCTATGGCTACACCTTC; size: .; V: TRBV27; D: .; J: TRBJ1-2
CDR3: CATKLAGSYNEQFF; DNA: TGTGCCACCAAACTAGCGGGCTCCTACAATGAGCAGTTCTTC; size: few; V: TRBV10-3; D: TRBD2; J: TRBJ2-1
CDR3: CASSLTRSTRGGNQPQHF; DNA: TGTGCCAGCTCACTAACAAGGAGCACGCGGGGAGGCAATCAGCCCCAGCATTTT; size: .; V: TRBV18; D: .; J: TRBJ1-5